Detailed here is one TCR beta chain. The ends lost 4 bases at V and 7 bases at J; junction bases unmatched: 6. The length of the CDR3 is 14 residues. Germline V lookup: CDR1 MNHEY, CDR2 SVGAGI. The data were produced by immunoSEQ multiplex PCR, yet TCRdb's version contains in-frame clones alone and is incomplete. The sample contains 250,000 to 350,000 clones, approximately 90% of which appear only once. This sample stems from a study of blood T cell repertoires in COVID-19. Living in roughly 23 US areas, the participants were between roughly 18 and 90 years of age. This TCR came from a woman aged 30 to 39 who had recovered from COVID-19. Sequencing was performed on PBMCs or T cells enriched from blood (not recorded which). The chain joins TRBV6-5 to TRBJ1-5, with 8 bases matching TRBD1. The CDR3 region is CASSSRQGQQPQHF. CDR3 sequence (DNA): TGTGCCAGCAGTTCCCGACAGGGGCAACAGCCCCAGCATTTT.